The clone carrying this TCR beta chain has only a few counts. Its antigen remains unknown. TCRdb's table, derived via immunoSEQ multiplex PCR, lists solely in-frame clones and lacks some. The data hold about 40,000 clones, with approximately 70% observed a single time. The sample comes from a study of vaccination effects on CD4 cells after COVID-19. The CDR3 sequence is 16 residues long. V was pared by 6 bases and J by 0 bases, with 15 bases between. Germline V gene lookup returns CDR1 WSHSY and CDR2 SAAADI. The authors isolated CD4+ T cells after roughly 10 days of culture. It was two doses of either the BNT162b2 or mRNA-1273 vaccine that participants received.

The clonotype comes from a human donor who received a COVID-19 vaccine. The chain is built from TRBV10-2 and TRBJ1-3; the D gene is possibly TRBD1 (5 bases). Source: CD4+ T cells from PBMCs cultured without peptide, taken after COVID-19 vaccination. The CDR3 sequence is CASRPTEGNSGNTIYF. CDR3 bases: TGCGCCAGCAGGCCGACCGAGGGGAACTCTGGAAACACCATATATTTT.